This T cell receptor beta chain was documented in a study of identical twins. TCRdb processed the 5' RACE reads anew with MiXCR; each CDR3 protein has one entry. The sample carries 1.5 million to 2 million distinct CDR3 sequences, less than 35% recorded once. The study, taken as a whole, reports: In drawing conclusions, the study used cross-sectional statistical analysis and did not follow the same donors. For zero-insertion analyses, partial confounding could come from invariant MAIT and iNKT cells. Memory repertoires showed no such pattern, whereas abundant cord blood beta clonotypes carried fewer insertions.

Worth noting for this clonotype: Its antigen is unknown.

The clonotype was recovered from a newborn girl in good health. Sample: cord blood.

CDR3 nucleotides: TGTGCCAGCAGGCCGGGACGGCTAAATCAGCCCCAGCATTTT. Protein: CASRPGRLNQPQHF. The chain uses TRBV6-6 and TRBJ1-5; TRBD1 might be the D (5 bases). Germline loops: CDR1 MNHNY, CDR2 SVGAGI (reference sequence). This CDR3 comprises 14 residues. The V and J ends lost 6 bases and 4 bases respectively, with 13 bases between them.